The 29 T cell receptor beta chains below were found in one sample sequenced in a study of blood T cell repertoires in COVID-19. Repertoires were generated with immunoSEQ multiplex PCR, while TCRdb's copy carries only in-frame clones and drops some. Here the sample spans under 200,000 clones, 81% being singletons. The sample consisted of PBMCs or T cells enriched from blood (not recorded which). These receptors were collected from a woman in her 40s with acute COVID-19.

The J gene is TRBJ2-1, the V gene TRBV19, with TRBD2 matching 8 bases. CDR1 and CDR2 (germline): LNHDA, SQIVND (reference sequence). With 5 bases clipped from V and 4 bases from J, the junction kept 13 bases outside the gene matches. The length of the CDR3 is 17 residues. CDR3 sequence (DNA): TGTGCCAGTAGTGGCTCGGGAGGGACCAAACTATACAATGAGCAGTTCTTC. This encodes CASSGSGGTKLYNEQFF. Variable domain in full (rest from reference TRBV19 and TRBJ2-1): DGGITQSPKYLFRKEGQNVTLSCEQNLNHDAMYWYRQDPGQGLRLIYYSQIVNDFQKGDIAEGYSVSREKKESFPLTVTSAQKNPTAFYLCASSGSGGTKLYNEQFFGPGTRLTVL.

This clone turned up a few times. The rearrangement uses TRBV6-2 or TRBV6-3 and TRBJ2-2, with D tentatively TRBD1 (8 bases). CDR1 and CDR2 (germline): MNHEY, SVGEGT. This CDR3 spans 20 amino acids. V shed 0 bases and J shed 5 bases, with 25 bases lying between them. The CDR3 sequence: CASSYSHSSWTGRGTGELFF. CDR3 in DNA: TGTGCCAGCAGTTACTCTCACTCCTCTTGGACAGGGAGGGGAACCGGGGAGCTGTTTTTT.

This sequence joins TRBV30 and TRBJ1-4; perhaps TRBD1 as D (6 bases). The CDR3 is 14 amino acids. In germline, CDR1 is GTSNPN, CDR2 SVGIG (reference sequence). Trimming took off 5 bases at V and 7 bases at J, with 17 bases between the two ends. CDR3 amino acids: CAWYHREFGEKLFF. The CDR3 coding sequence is TGTGCCTGGTACCACAGGGAGTTCGGTGAAAAACTGTTTTTT.

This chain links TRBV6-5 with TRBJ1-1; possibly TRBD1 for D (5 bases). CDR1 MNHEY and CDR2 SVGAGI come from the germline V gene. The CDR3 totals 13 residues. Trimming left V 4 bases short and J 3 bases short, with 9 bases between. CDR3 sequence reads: CASSFREDTEAFF. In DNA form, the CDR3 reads TGTGCCAGCAGTTTCAGGGAAGACACTGAAGCTTTCTTT.

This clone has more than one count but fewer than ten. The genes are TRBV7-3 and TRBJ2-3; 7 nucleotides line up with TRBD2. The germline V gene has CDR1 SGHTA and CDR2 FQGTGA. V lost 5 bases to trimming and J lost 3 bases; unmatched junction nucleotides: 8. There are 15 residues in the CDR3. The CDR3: CASSPLAAKTDTQYF. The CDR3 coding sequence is TGTGCCAGCAGCCCCCTAGCGGCGAAGACAGATACGCAGTATTTT.

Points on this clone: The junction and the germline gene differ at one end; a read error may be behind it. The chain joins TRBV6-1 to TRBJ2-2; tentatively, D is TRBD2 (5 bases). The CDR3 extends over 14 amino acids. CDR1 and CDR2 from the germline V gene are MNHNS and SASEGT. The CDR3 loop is CASREEGATGELFF. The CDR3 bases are TGTGCCAGCAGAGAAGAGGGAGCCACCGGGGAGCTGTTTTTT.

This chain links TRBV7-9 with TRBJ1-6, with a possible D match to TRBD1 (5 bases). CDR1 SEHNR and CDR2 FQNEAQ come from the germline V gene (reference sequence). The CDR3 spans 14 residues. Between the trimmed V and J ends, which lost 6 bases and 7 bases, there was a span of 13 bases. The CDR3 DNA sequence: TGTGCCAGCAGTAGCAGCGGGGGGAATTCACCCCTCCACTTT. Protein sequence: CASSSSGGNSPLHF.

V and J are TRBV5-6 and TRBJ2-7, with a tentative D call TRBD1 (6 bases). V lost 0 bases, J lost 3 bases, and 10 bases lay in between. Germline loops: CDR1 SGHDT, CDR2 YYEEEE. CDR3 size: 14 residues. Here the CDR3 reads CASSLAQGIYEQYF. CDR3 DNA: TGTGCCAGCAGCTTGGCCCAGGGGATCTACGAGCAGTACTTC. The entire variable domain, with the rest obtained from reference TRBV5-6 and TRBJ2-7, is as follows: DAGVTQSPTHLIKTRGQQVTLRCSPKSGHDTVSWYQQALGQGPQFIFQYYEEEERQRGNFPDRFSGHQFPNYSSELNVNALLLGDSALYLCASSLAQGIYEQYFGPGTRLTVT.

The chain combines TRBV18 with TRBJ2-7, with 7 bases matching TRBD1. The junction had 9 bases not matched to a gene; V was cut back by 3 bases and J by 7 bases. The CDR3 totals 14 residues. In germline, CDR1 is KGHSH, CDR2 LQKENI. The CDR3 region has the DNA TGTGCCAGCTCACCCCGGACAGGCCTGGGGGAGCAGTACTTC. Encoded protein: CASSPRTGLGEQYF.

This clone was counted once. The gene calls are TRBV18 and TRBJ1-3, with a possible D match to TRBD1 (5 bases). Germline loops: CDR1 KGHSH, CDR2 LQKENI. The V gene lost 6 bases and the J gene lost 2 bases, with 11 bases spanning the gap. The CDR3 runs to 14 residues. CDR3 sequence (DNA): TGTGCCAGCTCTCCCGGGGGAGCTGGAAACACCATATATTTT. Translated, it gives CASSPGGAGNTIYF. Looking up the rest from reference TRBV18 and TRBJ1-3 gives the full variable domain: NAGVMQNPRHLVRRRGQEARLRCSPMKGHSHVYWYRQLPEEGLKFMVYLQKENIIDESGMPKERFSAEFPKEGPSILRIQQVVRGDSAAYFCASSPGGAGNTIYFGEGSWLTVV.

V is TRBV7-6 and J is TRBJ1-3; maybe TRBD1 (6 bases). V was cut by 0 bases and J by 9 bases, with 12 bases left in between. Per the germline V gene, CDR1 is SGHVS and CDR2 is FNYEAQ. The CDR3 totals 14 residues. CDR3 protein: CASSLANPGATIYF. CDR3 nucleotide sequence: TGTGCCAGCAGCTTAGCGAACCCAGGGGCCACCATATATTTT.

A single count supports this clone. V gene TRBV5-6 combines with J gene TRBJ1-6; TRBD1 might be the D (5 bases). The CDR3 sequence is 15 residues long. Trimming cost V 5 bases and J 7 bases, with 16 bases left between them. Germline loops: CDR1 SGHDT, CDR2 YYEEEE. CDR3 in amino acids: CASRMYGGTNSPLHF. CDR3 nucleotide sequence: TGTGCCAGCAGAATGTACGGGGGTACAAATTCACCCCTCCACTTT.

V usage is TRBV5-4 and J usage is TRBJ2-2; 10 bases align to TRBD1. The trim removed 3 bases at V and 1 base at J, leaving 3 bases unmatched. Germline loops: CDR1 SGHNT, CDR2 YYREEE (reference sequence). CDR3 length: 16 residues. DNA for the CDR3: TGTGCCAGCAGCTCGGGGACAGGGGAGAACACCGGGGAGCTGTTTTTT. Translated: CASSSGTGENTGELFF.

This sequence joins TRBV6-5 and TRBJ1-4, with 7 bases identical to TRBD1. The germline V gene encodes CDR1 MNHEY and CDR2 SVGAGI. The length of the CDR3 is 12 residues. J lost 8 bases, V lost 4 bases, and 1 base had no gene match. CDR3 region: CASSLDREKLFF. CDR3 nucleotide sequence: TGTGCCAGCAGTTTGGACAGGGAAAAACTGTTTTTT.

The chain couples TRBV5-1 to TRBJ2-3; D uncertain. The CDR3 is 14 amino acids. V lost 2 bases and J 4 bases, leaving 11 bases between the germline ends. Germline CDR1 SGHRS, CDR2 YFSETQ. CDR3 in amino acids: CASSFGLEADTQYF. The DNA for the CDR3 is TGCGCCAGCAGCTTTGGTCTAGAAGCAGATACGCAGTATTTT.

The CDR3 loop reads CASSAPGNTEAFF. The CDR3 DNA is TGTGCCAGCAGCGCGCCGGGGAACACTGAAGCTTTCTTT. The V and J genes are TRBV11-2 and TRBJ1-1; D gene unclear. The ends were cut back, 5 bases at V and 1 base at J, with 8 bases in the middle. This CDR3 is 13 amino acids long. In germline, CDR1 is SGHAT, CDR2 FQNNGV.

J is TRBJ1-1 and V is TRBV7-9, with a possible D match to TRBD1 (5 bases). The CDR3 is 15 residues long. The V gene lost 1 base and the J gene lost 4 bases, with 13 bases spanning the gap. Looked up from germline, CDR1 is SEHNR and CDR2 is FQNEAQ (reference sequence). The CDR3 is CASSLVGVIGTEAFF. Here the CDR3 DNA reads TGTGCCAGCAGCTTAGTAGGGGTGATTGGCACTGAAGCTTTCTTT. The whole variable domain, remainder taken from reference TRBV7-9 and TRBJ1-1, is DTGVSQNPRHKITKRGQNVTFRCDPISEHNRLYWYRQTLGQGPEFLTYFQNEAQLEKSRLLSDRFSAERPKGSFSTLEIQRTEQGDSAMYLCASSLVGVIGTEAFFGQGTRLTVV.

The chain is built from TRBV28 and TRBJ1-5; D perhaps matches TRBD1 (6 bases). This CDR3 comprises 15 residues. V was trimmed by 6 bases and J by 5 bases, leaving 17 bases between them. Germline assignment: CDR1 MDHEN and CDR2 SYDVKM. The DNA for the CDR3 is TGTGCCAGCAGCCTGGGGGGGGAGGGGGATCAGCCCCAGCATTTT. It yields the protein CASSLGGEGDQPQHF. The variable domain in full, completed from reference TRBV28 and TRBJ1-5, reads DVKVTQSSRYLVKRTGEKVFLECVQDMDHENMFWYRQDPGLGLRLIYFSYDVKMKEKGDIPEGYSVSREKKERFSLILESASTNQTSMYLCASSLGGEGDQPQHFGDGTRLSIL.

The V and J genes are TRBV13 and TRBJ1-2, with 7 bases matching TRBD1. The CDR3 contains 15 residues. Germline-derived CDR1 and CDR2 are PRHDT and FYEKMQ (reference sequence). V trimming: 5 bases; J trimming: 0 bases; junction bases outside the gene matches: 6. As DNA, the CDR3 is TGTGCCAGCAGCCCGGGGACAGCCTCTAACTATGGCTACACCTTC. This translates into CASSPGTASNYGYTF.

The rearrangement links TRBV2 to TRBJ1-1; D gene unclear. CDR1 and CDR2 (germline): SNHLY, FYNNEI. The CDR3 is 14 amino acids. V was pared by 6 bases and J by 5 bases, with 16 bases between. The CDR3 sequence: CASRTELGRTEAFF. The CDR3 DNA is TGTGCCAGCAGGACTGAGCTGGGTAGAACTGAAGCTTTCTTT.

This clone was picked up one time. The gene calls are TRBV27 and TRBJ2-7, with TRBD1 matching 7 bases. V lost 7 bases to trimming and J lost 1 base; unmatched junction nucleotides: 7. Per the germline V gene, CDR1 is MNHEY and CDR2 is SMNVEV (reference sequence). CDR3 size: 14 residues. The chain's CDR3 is CASNPTGESYEQYF. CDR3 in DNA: TGTGCCAGCAACCCCACAGGGGAGTCCTACGAGCAGTACTTC.

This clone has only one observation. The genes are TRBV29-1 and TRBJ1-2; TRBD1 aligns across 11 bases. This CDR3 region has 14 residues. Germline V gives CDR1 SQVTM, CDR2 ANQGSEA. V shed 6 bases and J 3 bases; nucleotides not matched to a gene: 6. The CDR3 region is CSVGDRGVDYGYTF. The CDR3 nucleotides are TGCAGCGTGGGGGACAGGGGGGTAGACTATGGCTACACCTTC.

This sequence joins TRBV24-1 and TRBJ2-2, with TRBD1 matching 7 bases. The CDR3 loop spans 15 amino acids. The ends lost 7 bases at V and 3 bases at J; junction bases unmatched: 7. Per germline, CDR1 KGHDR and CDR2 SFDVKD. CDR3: CATSSGQIHTGELFF. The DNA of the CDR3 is TGTGCCACCAGCTCGGGACAGATACACACCGGGGAGCTGTTTTTT.

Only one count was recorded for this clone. The CDR3 coding sequence is TGTGCCAGCAGTGACAGGAGATATGGCTACACCTTC. Protein: CASSDRRYGYTF. The rearrangement joins TRBV12-3 or TRBV12-4 to TRBJ1-2; D possibly corresponds to TRBD1 (6 bases). The CDR3 covers 12 residues. The germline V and J ends were trimmed by 5 bases and 5 bases, with 9 bases remaining between them.

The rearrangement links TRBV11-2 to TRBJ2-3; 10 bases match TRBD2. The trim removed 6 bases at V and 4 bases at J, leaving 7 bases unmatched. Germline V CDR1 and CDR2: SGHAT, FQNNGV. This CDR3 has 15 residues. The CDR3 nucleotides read TGTGCCAGCAGACCGGGACTAGCGTTCCCAGATACGCAGTATTTT. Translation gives CASRPGLAFPDTQYF.

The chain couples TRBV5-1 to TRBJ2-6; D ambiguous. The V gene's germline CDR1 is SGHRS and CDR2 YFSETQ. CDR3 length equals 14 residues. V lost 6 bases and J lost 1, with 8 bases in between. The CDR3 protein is CASTLTSGANVLTF. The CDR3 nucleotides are TGCGCCAGCACCCTGACATCTGGGGCCAACGTCCTGACTTTC. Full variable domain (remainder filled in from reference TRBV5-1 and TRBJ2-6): KAGVTQTPRYLIKTRGQQVTLSCSPISGHRSVSWYQQTPGQGLQFLFEYFSETQRNKGNFPGRFSGRQFSNSRSEMNVSTLELGDSALYLCASTLTSGANVLTFGAGSRLTVL.

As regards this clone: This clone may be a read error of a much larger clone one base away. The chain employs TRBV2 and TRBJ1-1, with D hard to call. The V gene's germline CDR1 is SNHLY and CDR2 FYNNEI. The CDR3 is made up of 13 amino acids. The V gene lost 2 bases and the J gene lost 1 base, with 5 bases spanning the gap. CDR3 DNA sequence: TGTGCCAGCAGTGAACGGGGGAACACTGAAGCTTTCTTT. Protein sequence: CASSERGNTEAFF.

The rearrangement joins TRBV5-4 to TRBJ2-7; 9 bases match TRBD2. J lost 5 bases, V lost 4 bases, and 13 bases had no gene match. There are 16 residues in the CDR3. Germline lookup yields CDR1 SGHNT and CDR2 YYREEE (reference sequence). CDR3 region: CASSPSGGRVANEQYF. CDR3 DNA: TGTGCCAGCAGCCCTTCGGGCGGGAGGGTCGCCAACGAGCAGTACTTC. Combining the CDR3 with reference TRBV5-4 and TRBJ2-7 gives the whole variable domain ETGVTQSPTHLIKTRGQQVTLRCSSQSGHNTVSWYQQALGQGPQFIFQYYREEENGRGNFPPRFSGLQFPNYSSELNVNALELDDSALYLCASSPSGGRVANEQYFGPGTRLTVT.

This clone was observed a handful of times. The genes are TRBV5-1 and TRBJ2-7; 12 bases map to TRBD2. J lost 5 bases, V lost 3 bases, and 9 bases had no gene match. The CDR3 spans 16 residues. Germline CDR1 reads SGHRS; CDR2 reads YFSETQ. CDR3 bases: TGCGCCAGCAGCTCGATGAGACTAGCGGGAGTCAACGAGCAGTACTTC. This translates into CASSSMRLAGVNEQYF.